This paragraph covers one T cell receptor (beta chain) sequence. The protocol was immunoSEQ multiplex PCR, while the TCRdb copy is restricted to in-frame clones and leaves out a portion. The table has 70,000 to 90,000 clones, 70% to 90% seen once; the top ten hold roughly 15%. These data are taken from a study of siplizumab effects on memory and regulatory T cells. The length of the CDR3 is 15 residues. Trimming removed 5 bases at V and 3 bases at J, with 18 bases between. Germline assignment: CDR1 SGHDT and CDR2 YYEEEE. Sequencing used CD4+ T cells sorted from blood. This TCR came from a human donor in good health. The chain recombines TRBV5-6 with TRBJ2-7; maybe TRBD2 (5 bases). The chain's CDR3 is CASREGPTTNYEQYF. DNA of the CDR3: TGTGCCAGCAGAGAGGGTCCTACAACGAACTACGAGCAGTACTTC.